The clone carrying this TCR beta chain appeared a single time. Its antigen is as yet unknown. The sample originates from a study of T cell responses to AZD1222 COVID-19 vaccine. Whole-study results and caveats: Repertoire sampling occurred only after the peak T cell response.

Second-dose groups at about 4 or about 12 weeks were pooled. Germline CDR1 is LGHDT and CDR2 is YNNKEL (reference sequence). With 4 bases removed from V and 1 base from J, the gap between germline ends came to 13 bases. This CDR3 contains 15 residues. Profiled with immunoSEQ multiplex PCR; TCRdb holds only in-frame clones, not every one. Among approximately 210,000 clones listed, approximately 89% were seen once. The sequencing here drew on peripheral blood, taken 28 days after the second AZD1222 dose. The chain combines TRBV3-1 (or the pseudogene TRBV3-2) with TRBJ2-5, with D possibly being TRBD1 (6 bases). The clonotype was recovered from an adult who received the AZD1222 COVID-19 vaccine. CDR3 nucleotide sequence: TGTGCCAGCAGCCCCCGGGGCAGGGGCCAAGAGACCCAGTACTTC. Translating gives CASSPRGRGQETQYF.